Below are 31 T cell receptor beta chains sequenced from a single sample in a study of blood T cell repertoires in COVID-19. The table came from immunoSEQ multiplex PCR; TCRdb's copy has only in-frame clones and leaves some out. The sample holds more than 30,000 clones, around 89% seen once. Sample: peripheral blood. The receptors stem from a woman aged 40-49 years with active or convalescent COVID-19.

The count of this clone is one. The conserved phenylalanine or tryptophan is not found at the CDR3 terminus, so this likely reflects a read error. The chain links TRBV3-1 (or the pseudogene TRBV3-2) to TRBJ2-7, with D possibly being TRBD2 (6 bases). V was shortened by 4 bases and J by 9 bases, with 19 bases between the two germline ends. Germline CDR1 LGHDT, CDR2 YNNKEL (reference sequence). The CDR3 is 14 amino acids. The CDR3 region is CASSPGGLGPGQYL. CDR3 nucleotides: TGTGCCAGCAGCCCTGGAGGGCTAGGACCTGGGCAGTACCTC.

The chain couples TRBV5-6 to TRBJ2-1, with a possible D match to TRBD1 (5 bases). In germline, CDR1 is SGHDT, CDR2 YYEEEE. The CDR3 covers 13 residues. The germline V and J ends were trimmed by 0 bases and 10 bases, with 11 bases remaining between them. Written as DNA, the CDR3 is TGTGCCAGCAGCTTGGCCCTGGCAGGGGAGCAGTTCTTC. As protein: CASSLALAGEQFF.

V is TRBV7-3 and J is TRBJ1-1; 8 bases match TRBD1. The CDR3 runs 13 residues. CDR1 and CDR2 from the germline V gene are SGHTA and FQGTGA. With V trimmed by 4 bases and J by 4 bases, 2 bases remained unmatched. This CDR3 reads CASSSDRATEAFF. The CDR3 bases are TGTGCCAGCAGCTCGGACAGGGCCACTGAAGCTTTCTTT.

This chain uses TRBV10-1 with TRBJ1-5, with 8 bases that match TRBD1. The CDR3 has 13 amino acids. J was trimmed by 4 bases and V by 4 bases; bases with no gene match: 0. Germline loops: CDR1 WNHNN, CDR2 SYGVQD (reference sequence). In DNA, the CDR3 is TGCGCCAGCAGTGGGACAGGGAATCAGCCCCAGCATTTT. This encodes CASSGTGNQPQHF.

The chain carries TRBV7-9 and TRBJ2-3; 15 nucleotides match TRBD2. V shed 7 bases and J 4 bases; nucleotides not matched to a gene: 3. Looked up from germline, CDR1 is SEHNR and CDR2 is FQNEAQ (reference sequence). This CDR3 has 15 amino acids. CDR3 coding DNA: TGTGCCAGCATGGGACTAGCGGGAGGCCCAGATACGCAGTATTTT. Its protein is CASMGLAGGPDTQYF.

Here the CDR3 DNA reads TGTGCCAGCAGCCCCCTAGGGGGGGGGATAAAGTACTTC. Amino acids: CASSPLGGGIKYF. V gene TRBV7-3 combines with J gene TRBJ2-7, with D tentatively TRBD2 (7 bases). V shed 5 bases and J shed 11 bases, with 19 bases lying between them. Germline CDR1 is SGHTA and CDR2 is FQGTGA. The CDR3 sequence is 13 residues long.

The J gene is TRBJ1-1, the V gene TRBV7-2; possible D gene TRBD1, 6 bases. The CDR3 is made up of 13 amino acids. Germline CDR1 and CDR2: SGHTA and FQGNSA. V was trimmed by 5 bases and J by 7 bases, leaving 14 bases between them. The chain's CDR3 is CASSGRTVGEAFF. The CDR3 DNA reads TGTGCCAGCAGCGGACGGACAGTGGGTGAAGCTTTCTTT.

This chain joins TRBV10-1 and TRBJ2-3; 8 bases agree with TRBD1. CDR1 is WNHNN, CDR2 SYGVQD, per germline (reference sequence). This CDR3 is 14 amino acids long. Trimming at V came to 3 bases and at J to 3 bases, leaving 2 bases not matched to a gene. The CDR3 DNA reads TGCGCCAGCAGTGACGGACAGGGAACAGATACGCAGTATTTT. Protein: CASSDGQGTDTQYF.

CDR3 region: CASSLDPPSSYNEQFF. CDR3 sequence (DNA): TGTGCCAGCAGCTTGGACCCCCCCAGCTCCTACAATGAGCAGTTCTTC. V usage is TRBV5-4 and J usage is TRBJ2-1; D is unclear. Germline CDR1 SGHNT, CDR2 YYREEE (reference sequence). This CDR3 spans 16 amino acids. Trimming cost V 0 bases and J 0 bases, with 10 bases left between them.

The chain joins TRBV19 to TRBJ2-1; D is uncertain. The CDR3 covers 15 residues. The V gene lost 7 bases and the J gene lost 0 bases, with 13 bases spanning the gap. From germline, CDR1 is LNHDA and CDR2 SQIVND (reference sequence). The CDR3 is CASMESQSSYNEQFF. The CDR3, as DNA: TGTGCCAGTATGGAGTCGCAAAGCTCCTACAATGAGCAGTTCTTC.

This sequence joins TRBV29-1 and TRBJ2-1, with TRBD2 identical over 8 bases. The CDR3 runs 16 residues. V lost 7 bases, J lost 5 bases, and 16 bases stayed unmatched. Looked up from germline, CDR1 is SQVTM and CDR2 is ANQGSEA. CDR3 sequence: CSGSRPGGRVHNEQFF. CDR3 bases: TGCAGCGGTTCGCGGCCGGGAGGGCGGGTACACAATGAGCAGTTCTTC.

The chain couples TRBV28 to TRBJ2-7; D might be TRBD2 (5 bases). The CDR3 loop spans 14 amino acids. V was clipped by 6 bases and J by 5 bases, with 17 bases between them. Per the germline V gene, CDR1 is MDHEN and CDR2 is SYDVKM. The CDR3 spells CASSSEREGNEQYF. In DNA form, the CDR3 reads TGTGCCAGCAGCTCCGAACGGGAAGGCAACGAGCAGTACTTC.

The CDR3 region is CASSFSGQAYEQYF. Written as DNA, the CDR3 is TGTGCCAGCAGTTTTTCCGGACAGGCTTACGAGCAGTACTTC. The chain employs TRBV27 and TRBJ2-7, with 7 bases aligning to TRBD1. CDR1 and CDR2 from the germline V gene are MNHEY and SMNVEV (reference sequence). The CDR3 is 14 residues long. V shed 3 bases and J 4 bases; nucleotides not matched to a gene: 6.

This chain connects TRBV15 to TRBJ2-7; D may be TRBD1 (7 bases). The germline V and J ends were trimmed by 1 base and 1 base, with 14 bases remaining between them. Germline CDR1 reads LNHNV; CDR2 reads YYDKDF (reference sequence). The length of the CDR3 is 16 residues. The CDR3 loop reads CATSRGGGGASYEQYF. The DNA of the CDR3 is TGTGCCACCAGCAGAGGTGGAGGGGGCGCGTCCTACGAGCAGTACTTC.

J is TRBJ2-7 and V is TRBV6-5; TRBD1 matches 9 bases. The CDR3 consists of 14 residues. The ends lost 6 bases at V and 2 bases at J; junction bases unmatched: 5. CDR1 is MNHEY and CDR2 is SVGAGI in the germline V gene. The CDR3 DNA reads TGTGCCAGCAGGAATACAGGGGGCCCCTACGAGCAGTACTTC. Its translation is CASRNTGGPYEQYF.

The rearrangement uses TRBV3-1 (or the pseudogene TRBV3-2) and TRBJ2-7, with D hard to call. Germline CDR1 and CDR2: LGHDT and YNNKEL (reference sequence). The V end was cut by 0 bases, the J end by 3 bases, with 12 bases between. CDR3 length equals 15 residues. CDR3 DNA: TGTGCCAGCAGCCAAGAGGGCAGGTTTTTCTACGAGCAGTACTTC. Its protein product is CASSQEGRFFYEQYF.

This rearrangement joins TRBV20-1 to TRBJ2-3; the D is unclear. CDR1 is DFQATT, CDR2 SNEGSKA, per germline (reference sequence). This CDR3 is built from 10 residues. V gave up 5 bases and J gave up 6 bases, with 6 bases separating them. CDR3 protein: CSAPLDTQYF. The CDR3 DNA follows: TGCAGTGCTCCGTTGGATACGCAGTATTTT.

The rearrangement uses TRBV28 and TRBJ1-6, with 9 positions matching TRBD1. CDR3 size: 16 residues. The V gene's germline CDR1 is MDHEN and CDR2 SYDVKM. The trim removed 5 bases at V and 8 bases at J, leaving 10 bases unmatched. CDR3 bases: TGTGCCAGCAGTCTCAATCCGGGACAGGGTTATTCACCCCTCCACTTT. Translated: CASSLNPGQGYSPLHF.

The chain combines TRBV28 with TRBJ2-7, with TRBD2 matching over 8 bases. This CDR3 is built from 14 residues. Germline assignment: CDR1 MDHEN and CDR2 SYDVKM. V was pared by 7 bases and J by 1 base, with 6 bases of the junction left unmatched. The CDR3 nucleotides are TGTGCCAGCACCCCGACTAGCGAGTCCTACGAGCAGTACTTC. It specifies CASTPTSESYEQYF.

This clone was detected once. The chain is built from TRBV6-4 and TRBJ1-5; D uncertain. This CDR3 region has 13 residues. Trimming stripped 3 bases from V and 6 bases from J, with 9 bases between. CDR1 is MRHNA, CDR2 SNTAGT, per germline. In nucleotides, the CDR3 is TGTGCCAGCAGTGAAACTAGGCTTCAGCCCCAGCATTTT. It is translated as CASSETRLQPQHF.

The chain uses TRBV27 and TRBJ2-1; 9 nucleotides match TRBD2. Trimming at V came to 0 bases and at J to 6 bases, leaving 6 bases not matched to a gene. Germline lookup yields CDR1 MNHEY and CDR2 SMNVEV (reference sequence). This CDR3 spans 16 amino acids. The CDR3 nucleotides read TGTGCCAGCAGTTTATCCTTAGCGGGAGAGGGCAATGAGCAGTTCTTC. Translating it yields CASSLSLAGEGNEQFF.

The chain couples TRBV18 to TRBJ2-7, with TRBD2 identical over 9 bases. The CDR3 contains 16 residues. From germline, CDR1 is KGHSH and CDR2 LQKENI. The V segment lost 2 bases and the J segment 3 bases; nucleotides outside the gene matches: 8. The chain's CDR3 is CASSPFGVAGVYEQYF. The CDR3 DNA reads TGTGCCAGCTCACCATTCGGGGTAGCGGGGGTCTACGAGCAGTACTTC.

The chain employs TRBV7-9 and TRBJ2-2; weak D call: TRBD2 (5 bases). Germline V CDR1 and CDR2: SEHNR, FQNEAQ (reference sequence). V was cut by 5 bases and J by 0 bases, with 13 bases left in between. This CDR3 is 16 amino acids long. The CDR3 region has the DNA TGTGCCAGCAGCCCTGCGGGCAGAACGAACACCGGGGAGCTGTTTTTT. Translated: CASSPAGRTNTGELFF.

V gene TRBV5-8 combines with J gene TRBJ1-5; tentative D call: TRBD1 (6 bases). Trimming took off 7 bases at V and 0 bases at J, with 14 bases between the two ends. The V gene's germline CDR1 is SGHTS and CDR2 YDEGEE. This CDR3 comprises 15 residues. The CDR3 DNA sequence: TGTGCCAGCTCCATGGGGACATTTAGCAATCAGCCCCAGCATTTT. Residues: CASSMGTFSNQPQHF.

The chain carries TRBV28 and TRBJ1-4; D might be TRBD1 (6 bases). This CDR3 is built from 17 residues. Germline-derived CDR1 and CDR2 are MDHEN and SYDVKM. Trimming pared 7 bases from V and 0 bases from J, leaving 18 bases between. CDR3 amino acids: CASTGTAGAPTNEKLFF. CDR3 in DNA: TGTGCCAGCACCGGAACGGCAGGGGCTCCAACTAATGAAAAACTGTTTTTT.

This clone was seen only a few times. The V call is TRBV12-5, the J call TRBJ1-1; TRBD1 is a possible D gene (5 bases). Germline CDR1 reads LGHNT; CDR2 reads FRNRAP. The CDR3 contains 14 residues. Between the trimmed V and J ends, which lost 1 base and 7 bases, there was a span of 13 bases. The CDR3 sequence: CASGLALGGGEAFF. The CDR3 DNA reads as TGTGCTAGTGGTTTGGCCCTCGGGGGAGGTGAAGCTTTCTTT.

The CDR3 is CASSYVRQSVPEAFF. The DNA for the CDR3 is TGTGCCAGCAGTTACGTCCGACAGTCGGTCCCCGAAGCTTTCTTT. The chain has TRBV6-2 or TRBV6-3 and TRBJ1-1, with D tentatively TRBD1 (5 bases). Germline V CDR1 and CDR2: MNHEY, SVGEGT. The CDR3 spans 15 residues. Trimming took off 2 bases at V and 8 bases at J, with 18 bases between the two ends.

The chain uses TRBV5-4 and TRBJ1-2; D is ambiguous. The V and J ends lost 0 bases and 7 bases respectively, with 16 bases between them. The CDR3 has 15 amino acids. CDR1 is SGHNT, CDR2 YYREEE, per germline (reference sequence). The CDR3 nucleotides read TGTGCCAGCAGCTTGGAGGTCGACTCTGTTTTTGGCTACACCTTC. It codes for CASSLEVDSVFGYTF.

The chain recombines TRBV29-1 with TRBJ1-2, with 8 nucleotides matching TRBD1. J lost 8 bases, V lost 3 bases, and 8 bases had no gene match. This CDR3 is 13 amino acids long. Germline V gives CDR1 SQVTM, CDR2 ANQGSEA. CDR3 sequence reads: CSVETGETLGYTF. The CDR3 DNA sequence: TGCAGCGTTGAGACAGGGGAAACCCTAGGCTACACCTTC.

The chain has TRBV7-3 and TRBJ1-4; D remains ambiguous. From germline, CDR1 is SGHTA and CDR2 FQGTGA. The CDR3 has 15 residues. The CDR3 nucleotides are TGTGCTCGGGGAACCCCCTCCGCAACTAATGAAAAACTGTTTTTT. This translates into CARGTPSATNEKLFF.

The chain is built from TRBV6-5 and TRBJ2-7; 9 bases align to TRBD2. The CDR3 consists of 13 residues. Per the germline V gene, CDR1 is MNHEY and CDR2 is SVGAGI. Trimming took 8 bases from V and 3 from J; bases not matched to a gene: 5. For the CDR3, the DNA is TGTGCCAGCGGGGCTAGCGGGAACTACGAGCAGTACTTC. Its protein is CASGASGNYEQYF.